The T cell receptor (beta chain) described here comes from a study of shared clonotypes between healthy human individuals. For the study at large: The donor pool was made up of two women and a few men aged 18 to 49.

As regards this clone: Antigen specificity is unknown.

Researchers partitioned CD4+ cells into CD45RA+ naive and CD45RA-negative memory subsets. Whole-study findings and limits: When naive CD4 clonotypes were compared across a few donors, 4% to 5.5% were shared.

CDR1 and CDR2 (germline): SGDLS, YYNGEE. The J segment lost 0 bases and the V segment lost 3 bases, leaving 9 bases of the junction unmatched. This CDR3 region has 17 residues. Profiled with immunoSEQ multiplex PCR; TCRdb holds only in-frame clones, not every one. Found here are about 2.4 million clones, 90% to 95% of them singletons; the top ten hold roughly 0.36%. This clonotype was sampled from a man younger than 30 in good health. Some clones in this sample may be carry-over from other donors' samples. The V call is TRBV9, the J call TRBJ1-3; 7 nucleotides line up with TRBD1. Sequencing was performed on naive CD4+ T cells from PBMCs. The subset is: CD45RA+ positively selected. CDR3 protein: CASSAWTGHRSGNTIYF. The CDR3, as DNA: TGTGCCAGCAGCGCATGGACAGGCCACCGCTCTGGAAACACCATATATTTT.